Given below is one T cell receptor (beta chain) in context. Data came from immunoSEQ multiplex PCR; TCRdb stores just in-frame clones and leaves some out. The table includes roughly 90,000 clones, 94% detected once. The data were taken from a study of T cell changes during pregnancy in multiple sclerosis. Sequencing was performed on peripheral blood, taken in the third trimester of pregnancy. This clonotype was obtained from a female donor with multiple sclerosis, enrolled in a pregnancy study.

The chain's CDR3 is CSVGLAADYEQYF. CDR3 DNA sequence: TGCAGCGTGGGACTAGCGGCGGACTACGAGCAGTACTTC. This sequence joins TRBV29-1 and TRBJ2-7; 11 nucleotides agree with TRBD2. V shed 6 bases and J 3 bases; nucleotides not matched to a gene: 4. The CDR3 spans 13 residues. Germline CDR1 is SQVTM and CDR2 is ANQGSEA.